This TCR beta chain was documented in a study of cytotoxic CD8 clonotypes in ibrutinib-treated CLL. About the study: Responses: approximately 24 partial, 2 complete; after median around 70 months, around 14 stayed remitted, roughly 12 progressed.

Findings of the study overall: There were few public clonotypes, and on treatment they contracted or stayed stable. The study found baseline clonality above age-matched healthy donors, tracking circulating CD8+ T-cell counts.

This clone was counted only a few times. Its specificity is unknown. Sequencing was performed with immunoSEQ multiplex PCR; in TCRdb, only in-frame clones are kept and a portion is missing. This sample yields 20,000 to 30,000 clones, of which about 75% are seen a single time; around 28% belongs to the top ten. Sample: PBMCs, taken after 24 months of ibrutinib treatment. The TCR was taken from a human donor with chronic lymphocytic leukemia.

CDR3 protein: CASSLYWVGNTEAFF. The CDR3, as DNA: TGTGCCAGCAGCTTGTATTGGGTCGGGAACACTGAAGCTTTCTTT. The chain combines TRBV5-6 with TRBJ1-1; D unclear. Germline assignment: CDR1 SGHDT and CDR2 YYEEEE. CDR3 length equals 15 residues. V shed 1 base and J shed 1 base, with 11 bases lying between them.